This is a list of T cell receptor beta chains from one sample in a study of CD8 T cells in Susac syndrome. TCRdb re-called the immunoSEQ multiplex PCR reads through MiXCR, storing one row per CDR3 protein. The data contain around 270,000 distinct CDR3 sequences, around nine tenths of them singletons. Input material: CD8+ T cells from PBMCs. Source of these receptors: a human donor with multiple sclerosis. Each CDR3 is given with its conserved first and last residue. Fields, in order: CDR3 length, D gene, J gene, V gene, clone size, CDR3 protein, CDR3 DNA. D genes are given only for firm matches. Clone size is given for some rows only: seen once, a few or many times, or a class if the clone is expanded.

CDR3 length: 15
D gene: TRBD1
J gene: TRBJ1-4
V gene: TRBV7-2
clone size: NA
CDR3 protein: CASSLWGQGFEKLFF
CDR3 DNA: TGTGCCAGCAGCTTATGGGGACAGGGGTTTGAAAAACTGTTTTTT

CDR3 length: 17
D gene: TRBD2
J gene: TRBJ2-3
V gene: TRBV28
clone size: NA
CDR3 protein: CASRIPGLDLNTDTQYF
CDR3 DNA: TGTGCCAGCAGGATCCCGGGACTAGACCTTAACACAGATACGCAGTATTTT

CDR3 length: 16
D gene: NA
J gene: TRBJ2-2
V gene: TRBV19
clone size: NA
CDR3 protein: CASSIDSGINTGELFF
CDR3 DNA: TGTGCCAGTAGTATAGACTCAGGGATAAACACCGGGGAGCTGTTTTTT

CDR3 length: 14
D gene: NA
J gene: TRBJ1-2
V gene: TRBV14
clone size: NA
CDR3 protein: CASSGSRVNYGYTF
CDR3 DNA: TGTGCCAGCAGTGGAAGCCGTGTGAACTATGGCTACACCTTC

CDR3 length: 14
D gene: TRBD1
J gene: TRBJ2-3
V gene: TRBV29-1
clone size: once
CDR3 protein: CSVPGQGRADTQYF
CDR3 DNA: TGCAGCGTGCCGGGACAGGGAAGGGCAGATACGCAGTATTTT

CDR3 length: 15
D gene: TRBD2
J gene: TRBJ2-7
V gene: TRBV7-9
clone size: NA
CDR3 protein: CASTPRLAQPSEQYF
CDR3 DNA: TGTGCCAGCACCCCGAGACTAGCGCAACCCTCCGAGCAGTACTTC

CDR3 length: 17
D gene: NA
J gene: TRBJ2-7
V gene: TRBV5-1
clone size: NA
CDR3 protein: CASSLAQFGAAGYEQYF
CDR3 DNA: TGCGCCAGCAGCTTGGCCCAGTTCGGGGCGGCCGGCTACGAGCAGTACTTC

CDR3 length: 16
D gene: TRBD1
J gene: TRBJ1-2
V gene: TRBV18
clone size: NA
CDR3 protein: CASSPPKGQPNYGYTF
CDR3 DNA: TGTGCCAGCTCACCACCGAAGGGACAGCCTAACTATGGCTACACCTTC

CDR3 length: 15
D gene: TRBD1
J gene: TRBJ2-7
V gene: TRBV20-1
clone size: once
CDR3 protein: CSAPVPGQGSYEQYF
CDR3 DNA: TGCAGTGCCCCAGTACCGGGACAGGGCTCCTACGAGCAGTACTTC

CDR3 length: 15
D gene: NA
J gene: TRBJ1-6
V gene: TRBV11-2
clone size: NA
CDR3 protein: CASSLLVNSRSPLHF
CDR3 DNA: TGTGCCAGCAGCTTACTGGTGAACAGTAGATCACCCCTCCACTTT

CDR3 length: 15
D gene: NA
J gene: TRBJ2-5
V gene: TRBV19
clone size: NA
CDR3 protein: CASTVGTRGLETQYF
CDR3 DNA: TGTGCCAGTACCGTCGGGACACGGGGATTGGAGACCCAGTACTTC

CDR3 length: 14
D gene: NA
J gene: TRBJ1-2
V gene: TRBV7-9
clone size: once
CDR3 protein: CASSLGGQRYGYTF
CDR3 DNA: TGTGCCAGCAGCTTAGGGGGGCAGCGCTATGGCTACACCTTC

CDR3 length: 13
D gene: NA
J gene: TRBJ2-3
V gene: TRBV6-6
clone size: once
CDR3 protein: CASSYVGVDTQYF
CDR3 DNA: TGTGCCAGCAGTTACGTGGGGGTGGATACGCAGTATTTT

CDR3 length: 14
D gene: TRBD1
J gene: TRBJ2-2
V gene: TRBV6-5
clone size: NA
CDR3 protein: CASSFSTGFGELFF
CDR3 DNA: TGTGCCAGCAGTTTTTCGACAGGGTTCGGGGAGCTGTTTTTT

CDR3 length: 20
D gene: TRBD2
J gene: TRBJ2-1
V gene: TRBV15
clone size: NA
CDR3 protein: CATSRDPRTSSRPNYNEQFF
CDR3 DNA: TGTGCCACCAGCAGAGATCCGAGGACTAGCTCCCGGCCAAACTACAATGAGCAGTTCTTC

CDR3 length: 15
D gene: NA
J gene: TRBJ2-1
V gene: TRBV29-1
clone size: NA
CDR3 protein: CSVEDAPRSYNEQFF
CDR3 DNA: TGCAGCGTTGAAGACGCCCCCCGGTCCTACAATGAGCAGTTCTTC

CDR3 length: 12
D gene: TRBD2
J gene: TRBJ2-5
V gene: TRBV18
clone size: few
CDR3 protein: CASSQGGETQYF
CDR3 DNA: TGTGCCAGCTCACAGGGAGGGGAGACCCAGTACTTC

CDR3 length: 13
D gene: TRBD2
J gene: TRBJ2-1
V gene: TRBV5-4
clone size: NA
CDR3 protein: CASTPAGENEQFF
CDR3 DNA: TGTGCCAGCACCCCTGCGGGGGAGAATGAGCAGTTCTTC

CDR3 length: 13
D gene: NA
J gene: TRBJ1-1
V gene: TRBV29-1
clone size: NA
CDR3 protein: CSVEEGEGTEAFF
CDR3 DNA: TGCAGCGTTGAAGAGGGTGAGGGCACTGAAGCTTTCTTT

CDR3 length: 15
D gene: TRBD2
J gene: TRBJ2-7
V gene: TRBV9
clone size: few
CDR3 protein: CASSVESGGTDEQYF
CDR3 DNA: TGTGCCAGCAGCGTAGAAAGCGGGGGGACTGACGAGCAGTACTTC

CDR3 length: 18
D gene: TRBD2
J gene: TRBJ2-2
V gene: TRBV15
clone size: NA
CDR3 protein: CATTREASGRVDTGELFF
CDR3 DNA: TGTGCCACCACGCGGGAGGCTAGCGGGAGGGTGGACACCGGGGAGCTGTTTTTT

CDR3 length: 13
D gene: NA
J gene: TRBJ1-1
V gene: TRBV12-3/TRBV12-4
clone size: NA
CDR3 protein: CASRPLGRLGAFF
CDR3 DNA: TGTGCCAGCAGACCCCTTGGTAGGCTTGGAGCTTTCTTT

CDR3 length: 15
D gene: NA
J gene: TRBJ1-1
V gene: TRBV4-3
clone size: NA
CDR3 protein: CASSQVGGLNTEAFF
CDR3 DNA: TGCGCCAGCAGCCAAGTGGGGGGATTGAACACTGAAGCTTTCTTT

CDR3 length: 16
D gene: NA
J gene: TRBJ1-2
V gene: TRBV5-6
clone size: few
CDR3 protein: CASSLPQLPSWYGYTF
CDR3 DNA: TGTGCCAGCAGCTTGCCCCAGCTACCAAGTTGGTATGGCTACACCTTC

CDR3 length: 15
D gene: TRBD1
J gene: TRBJ2-7
V gene: TRBV7-6
clone size: NA
CDR3 protein: CASSLGTASPYEQYF
CDR3 DNA: TGTGCCAGCAGCCTAGGGACAGCTTCACCCTACGAGCAGTACTTC

CDR3 length: 17
D gene: NA
J gene: TRBJ2-7
V gene: TRBV6-2/TRBV6-3
clone size: once
CDR3 protein: CASSYPLRGAPDYEQYF
CDR3 DNA: TGTGCCAGCAGTTACCCGTTGCGCGGGGCCCCCGACTACGAGCAGTACTTC

CDR3 length: 18
D gene: TRBD2
J gene: TRBJ2-7
V gene: TRBV7-8
clone size: NA
CDR3 protein: CASSFGLAGTSLMYEQYF
CDR3 DNA: TGTGCCAGCAGCTTCGGACTAGCGGGAACCTCCTTAATGTACGAGCAGTACTTC

CDR3 length: 13
D gene: NA
J gene: TRBJ2-5
V gene: TRBV2
clone size: NA
CDR3 protein: CASSERLRETQYF
CDR3 DNA: TGTGCCAGCAGTGAACGTCTCCGGGAGACCCAGTACTTC

CDR3 length: 15
D gene: NA
J gene: TRBJ2-3
V gene: TRBV30
clone size: NA
CDR3 protein: CAWSATPVFTNTQYF
CDR3 DNA: TGTGCCTGGAGTGCCACCCCGGTCTTCACAAATACGCAGTATTTT

CDR3 length: 15
D gene: NA
J gene: TRBJ2-7
V gene: TRBV27
clone size: NA
CDR3 protein: CASSLSSWNSYEQYF
CDR3 DNA: TGTGCCAGCAGTTTATCGTCCTGGAACTCCTACGAGCAGTACTTC

CDR3 length: 22
D gene: TRBD2
J gene: TRBJ2-1
V gene: TRBV30
clone size: once
CDR3 protein: CAWSVRGLAGGHLGFKINEQFF
CDR3 DNA: TGTGCCTGGAGTGTACGGGGGCTAGCGGGAGGGCATTTAGGCTTTAAGATAAATGAGCAGTTCTTC

CDR3 length: 15
D gene: NA
J gene: TRBJ2-1
V gene: TRBV6-5
clone size: NA
CDR3 protein: CASSYGQDFGGEQFF
CDR3 DNA: TGTGCCAGCAGTTACGGACAAGATTTTGGAGGTGAGCAGTTCTTC

CDR3 length: 15
D gene: NA
J gene: TRBJ2-3
V gene: TRBV12-3/TRBV12-4
clone size: NA
CDR3 protein: CASSLPGVGTDTQYF
CDR3 DNA: TGTGCCAGCAGTTTACCGGGGGTAGGGACAGATACGCAGTATTTT

CDR3 length: 16
D gene: NA
J gene: TRBJ2-1
V gene: TRBV4-1
clone size: NA
CDR3 protein: CASSPKSGASYNEQFF
CDR3 DNA: TGCGCCAGCAGCCCGAAATCGGGGGCTTCCTACAATGAGCAGTTCTTC

CDR3 length: 12
D gene: NA
J gene: TRBJ2-1
V gene: TRBV9
clone size: NA
CDR3 protein: CASSADPGEQFF
CDR3 DNA: TGTGCCAGCAGCGCCGACCCGGGAGAGCAGTTCTTC

CDR3 length: 18
D gene: TRBD2
J gene: TRBJ2-1
V gene: TRBV6-5
clone size: NA
CDR3 protein: CASSYGTSGGSTYNEQFF
CDR3 DNA: TGTGCCAGCAGTTACGGGACTAGCGGGGGGTCCACCTACAATGAGCAGTTCTTC

CDR3 length: 15
D gene: NA
J gene: TRBJ2-7
V gene: TRBV5-6
clone size: NA
CDR3 protein: CASSLALFGPYEQYF
CDR3 DNA: TGTGCCAGCAGCTTGGCGTTGTTTGGTCCCTACGAGCAGTACTTC

CDR3 length: 13
D gene: NA
J gene: TRBJ2-1
V gene: TRBV28
clone size: NA
CDR3 protein: CASSLTTDNEQFF
CDR3 DNA: TGTGCCAGCAGTTTAACGACAGACAATGAGCAGTTCTTC

CDR3 length: 13
D gene: NA
J gene: TRBJ2-7
V gene: TRBV6-1
clone size: NA
CDR3 protein: CASSEAGGPEQYF
CDR3 DNA: TGTGCCAGCAGTGAAGCGGGGGGGCCCGAGCAGTACTTC

CDR3 length: 14
D gene: TRBD1
J gene: TRBJ2-7
V gene: TRBV6-5
clone size: NA
CDR3 protein: CASRPGTGAHEQYF
CDR3 DNA: TGTGCCAGCAGGCCGGGGACAGGGGCCCACGAGCAGTACTTC

CDR3 length: 13
D gene: TRBD1
J gene: TRBJ1-4
V gene: TRBV29-1
clone size: once
CDR3 protein: CSATGTGAEKLFF
CDR3 DNA: TGCAGCGCAACCGGGACAGGGGCCGAAAAACTGTTTTTT

CDR3 length: 15
D gene: NA
J gene: TRBJ1-1
V gene: TRBV28
clone size: NA
CDR3 protein: CASSLSPTGNTEAFF
CDR3 DNA: TGTGCCAGCAGTTTAAGCCCGACAGGGAACACTGAAGCTTTCTTT

CDR3 length: 15
D gene: NA
J gene: TRBJ2-6
V gene: TRBV19
clone size: NA
CDR3 protein: CASTHLLAGANVLTF
CDR3 DNA: TGTGCCAGTACCCACCTTTTGGCTGGGGCCAACGTCCTGACTTTC

CDR3 length: 13
D gene: TRBD1
J gene: TRBJ2-1
V gene: TRBV19
clone size: NA
CDR3 protein: CASNQGDYNEQFF
CDR3 DNA: TGTGCCAGTAACCAGGGGGATTACAATGAGCAGTTCTTC

CDR3 length: 15
D gene: TRBD1
J gene: TRBJ2-7
V gene: TRBV20-1
clone size: NA
CDR3 protein: CSAPALGQSSVEQYF
CDR3 DNA: TGCAGTGCCCCTGCCCTGGGACAGTCCTCAGTTGAGCAGTACTTC

CDR3 length: 16
D gene: NA
J gene: TRBJ2-1
V gene: TRBV7-8
clone size: NA
CDR3 protein: CASSSVSPGEYNEQFF
CDR3 DNA: TGTGCCAGCAGCTCGGTTTCTCCGGGAGAGTACAATGAGCAGTTCTTC

CDR3 length: 16
D gene: NA
J gene: TRBJ2-1
V gene: TRBV3-1
clone size: NA
CDR3 protein: CASSPSSGVMDNEQFF
CDR3 DNA: TGTGCCAGCAGCCCAAGTTCAGGGGTAATGGACAATGAGCAGTTCTTC

CDR3 length: 13
D gene: NA
J gene: TRBJ2-7
V gene: TRBV28
clone size: NA
CDR3 protein: CASSLGVVHEQYF
CDR3 DNA: TGTGCCAGCAGTTTGGGAGTAGTTCACGAGCAGTACTTC

CDR3 length: 14
D gene: NA
J gene: TRBJ2-7
V gene: TRBV21-1
clone size: NA
CDR3 protein: CASSVQGTSYEQYF
CDR3 DNA: TGTGCCAGCAGCGTCCAAGGGACCTCCTACGAGCAGTACTTC

CDR3 length: 16
D gene: TRBD2
J gene: TRBJ2-3
V gene: TRBV28
clone size: NA
CDR3 protein: CASSLRAGGSTDTQYF
CDR3 DNA: TGTGCCAGCAGTTTACGGGCGGGGGGTAGCACAGATACGCAGTATTTT

CDR3 length: 15
D gene: NA
J gene: TRBJ2-7
V gene: TRBV23-1
clone size: NA
CDR3 protein: CASQPGTHTSYEQYF
CDR3 DNA: TGCGCCAGCCAACCCGGGACTCACACCTCCTACGAGCAGTACTTC

CDR3 length: 13
D gene: TRBD1
J gene: TRBJ2-7
V gene: TRBV10-2
clone size: NA
CDR3 protein: CASSSQGAQEQYF
CDR3 DNA: TGCGCCAGCAGTTCTCAGGGGGCGCAGGAGCAGTACTTC

CDR3 length: 14
D gene: NA
J gene: TRBJ1-2
V gene: TRBV7-8
clone size: NA
CDR3 protein: CASSLGSTNYGYTF
CDR3 DNA: TGTGCCAGCAGCTTAGGTTCCACTAACTATGGCTACACCTTC